The 15 T cell receptor beta chains in this list originate from one sample, sequenced in a study of T cell changes during pregnancy in multiple sclerosis. Profiling relied on immunoSEQ multiplex PCR, and the TCRdb table lists in-frame clones only, not all of them. The sample lists 30,000 to 40,000 clones, roughly 89% occurring once. Material: CD8+ T cells from peripheral blood mononuclear cells, obtained before pregnancy. The receptors here all came from a female donor with multiple sclerosis, enrolled in a pregnancy study.

This clone was seen just once. The chain recombines TRBV28 with TRBJ2-1, with 9 bases identical to TRBD2. In germline, CDR1 is MDHEN, CDR2 SYDVKM. The CDR3 sequence is 14 residues long. J lost 8 bases, V lost 5 bases, and 7 bases had no gene match. The CDR3 nucleotides read TGTGCCAGCAGTACTAGCGGGTCTTTCGATGAGCAGTTCTTC. It is translated as CASSTSGSFDEQFF. The whole variable domain, remainder taken from reference TRBV28 and TRBJ2-1, is DVKVTQSSRYLVKRTGEKVFLECVQDMDHENMFWYRQDPGLGLRLIYFSYDVKMKEKGDIPEGYSVSREKKERFSLILESASTNQTSMYLCASSTSGSFDEQFFGPGTRLTVL.

This rearrangement joins TRBV30 to TRBJ1-4; TRBD1 agrees at 7 bases. Trimming cost V 4 bases and J 8 bases; bases outside gene matches: 7. Per the germline V gene, CDR1 is GTSNPN and CDR2 is SVGIG (reference sequence). The CDR3 has 13 amino acids. CDR3 nucleotide sequence: TGTGCCTGGACCCCAGGGGGAAGGGAAAAACTGTTTTTT. Translated: CAWTPGGREKLFF.

V gene TRBV6-6 combines with J gene TRBJ1-1, with TRBD1 matching 7 bases. V lost 8 bases, J lost 0 bases, and 6 bases stayed unmatched. The CDR3 covers 14 residues. From germline, CDR1 is MNHNY and CDR2 SVGAGI (reference sequence). The CDR3 region is CASESGGMNTEAFF. The CDR3, as DNA: TGTGCCAGCGAATCAGGGGGTATGAACACTGAAGCTTTCTTT.

The chain has TRBV28 and TRBJ2-5; 8 positions match TRBD2. This CDR3 is 13 amino acids long. CDR1 is MDHEN and CDR2 is SYDVKM in the germline V gene. After removal of 6 bases from V and 13 bases from J, the junction contained 13 bases not matched to a gene. CDR3 coding DNA: TGTGCCAGCAGCCGTACCACGGCGGGAGGACGGTACTTC. Protein sequence: CASSRTTAGGRYF.

The V gene is TRBV7-3, the J gene TRBJ2-1; 9 bases are shared with TRBD2. In germline, CDR1 is SGHTA, CDR2 FQGTGA. V shed 5 bases, J shed 9 bases, and the junction held 14 bases outside the gene matches. The length of the CDR3 is 16 residues. Here the CDR3 DNA reads TGTGCCAGCAGCCCCCTGGGCGGGAGGGTCGACAGTGAGCAGTTCTTC. Residues: CASSPLGGRVDSEQFF.

This clone appeared a few times. J is TRBJ1-6 and V is TRBV4-1; a possible D gene is TRBD1 (5 bases). There are 16 residues in the CDR3. CDR1 MGHRA and CDR2 YSYEKL come from the germline V gene. V lost 1 base and J 7 bases, leaving 14 bases between the germline ends. This CDR3 is CASSQVGPGNNSPLHF. The CDR3 DNA reads TGCGCCAGCAGCCAAGTCGGGCCAGGGAACAATTCACCCCTCCACTTT.

This clone was seen a handful of times. The chain joins TRBV2 to TRBJ1-6; 9 nucleotides match TRBD1. Per germline, CDR1 SNHLY and CDR2 FYNNEI. V gave up 7 bases and J gave up 4 bases; unmatched junction bases: 8. The CDR3 sequence is 16 residues long. CDR3 sequence: CASTPGTGMYNSPLHF. In DNA, the CDR3 is TGTGCCAGCACCCCCGGGACAGGGATGTATAATTCACCCCTCCACTTT.

V and J are TRBV7-9 and TRBJ2-2; 7 positions agree with TRBD2. From germline, CDR1 is SEHNR and CDR2 FQNEAQ (reference sequence). The length of the CDR3 is 16 residues. The V segment lost 4 bases and the J segment 7 bases; nucleotides outside the gene matches: 12. The CDR3 sequence is CASSSAVWTSVGELFF. The CDR3 DNA sequence: TGTGCCAGCAGCTCAGCCGTATGGACTAGTGTCGGGGAGCTGTTTTTT.

The gene calls are TRBV9 and TRBJ1-3; no reliable D call. Trimming took off 3 bases at V and 0 bases at J, with 13 bases between the two ends. This CDR3 region has 16 residues. Germline V gives CDR1 SGDLS, CDR2 YYNGEE. The CDR3 DNA follows: TGTGCCAGCAGCGCATCCCGACACCTCTCTGGAAACACCATATATTTT. Amino acids: CASSASRHLSGNTIYF.

The CDR3: CASSETGLLLSNQPQHF. CDR3 DNA sequence: TGTGCCAGCTCAGAGACAGGCCTACTATTGAGCAATCAGCCCCAGCATTTT. The chain employs TRBV18 and TRBJ1-5; weak D call: TRBD1 (6 bases). Germline values: CDR1 KGHSH, CDR2 LQKENI. Trimming took 5 bases from V and 1 from J, leaving 18 bases between them. The CDR3 contains 17 residues.

The chain employs TRBV5-1 and TRBJ2-5; 9 nucleotides line up with TRBD2. The germline CDR1 and CDR2 sequences are SGHRS and YFSETQ. Unmatched junction bases numbered 4, after V lost 4 bases and J lost 0 bases. This CDR3 has 15 amino acids. The CDR3 sequence: CASSLAGGDQETQYF. CDR3 DNA: TGCGCCAGCAGCCTGGCGGGAGGGGACCAAGAGACCCAGTACTTC.

This clone has a single count. In DNA, the CDR3 is TGTGCCAGCAGAGGCGGACAGGTCGGTACCGGGGAGCTGTTTTTT. Its translation: CASRGGQVGTGELFF. The rearrangement links TRBV5-6 to TRBJ2-2; 7 bases map to TRBD1. CDR3 size: 15 residues. V lost 5 bases to trimming and J lost 5 bases; unmatched junction nucleotides: 9. The germline CDR1 and CDR2 sequences are SGHDT and YYEEEE.

By its share, this clone is medium-sized. V and J are TRBV27 and TRBJ2-5; 7 bases map to TRBD1. V trimming: 6 bases; J trimming: 3 bases; junction bases outside the gene matches: 4. The CDR3 loop spans 13 amino acids. Germline V gene lookup returns CDR1 MNHEY and CDR2 SMNVEV (reference sequence). CDR3 sequence: CASRPGTEETQYF. CDR3 nucleotide sequence: TGTGCCAGCAGACCCGGGACAGAAGAGACCCAGTACTTC.

The chain carries TRBV19 and TRBJ1-1; 8 positions agree with TRBD1. The germline gives CDR1 LNHDA, CDR2 SQIVND (reference sequence). The CDR3 loop spans 15 amino acids. J was trimmed by 2 bases and V by 4 bases; bases with no gene match: 6. CDR3 loop: CASSKMTGVNTEAFF. In DNA, the CDR3 is TGTGCCAGTAGTAAGATGACAGGGGTTAACACTGAAGCTTTCTTT.

V and J are TRBV2 and TRBJ1-1, with 11 bases aligning to TRBD1. The CDR3 contains 17 residues. V lost 6 bases to trimming and J lost 2 bases; unmatched junction nucleotides: 11. The germline CDR1 and CDR2 sequences are SNHLY and FYNNEI. The CDR3 coding sequence is TGTGCCAGCAGCCGAGGACAGGGGGCGGGCAGCAACACTGAAGCTTTCTTT. Residues: CASSRGQGAGSNTEAFF.